This T cell receptor (beta chain) appears in the sequencing data of a study of patients and donors after allogeneic stem cell transplantation. CDR3 length: 15 amino acids. Germline CDR1 and CDR2: MNHEY and SMNVEV (reference sequence). V was clipped by 6 bases and J by 6 bases, with 21 bases between them. TCRdb fed the RT-PCR reads into MiXCR, producing one record per CDR3 protein. The sample yields 800,000 to 1,000,000 distinct CDR3 sequences, roughly 18% seen once. Sequencing input: blood, either unsorted or a sorted T cell fraction (not recorded which). This TCR was sampled from a human donor who was either an allogeneic HSCT recipient or a stem cell or donor lymphocyte infusion donor (not recorded which). It is not recorded whose cells these are; they may come from a transplant donor. The genes are TRBV27 and TRBJ2-7, with D perhaps being TRBD1 or TRBD2 (6 bases each). The CDR3 loop reads CASRTGAGRRGEQYF. The CDR3 DNA sequence: TGTGCCAGCAGAACGGGGGCGGGACGTAGAGGCGAGCAGTACTTC.